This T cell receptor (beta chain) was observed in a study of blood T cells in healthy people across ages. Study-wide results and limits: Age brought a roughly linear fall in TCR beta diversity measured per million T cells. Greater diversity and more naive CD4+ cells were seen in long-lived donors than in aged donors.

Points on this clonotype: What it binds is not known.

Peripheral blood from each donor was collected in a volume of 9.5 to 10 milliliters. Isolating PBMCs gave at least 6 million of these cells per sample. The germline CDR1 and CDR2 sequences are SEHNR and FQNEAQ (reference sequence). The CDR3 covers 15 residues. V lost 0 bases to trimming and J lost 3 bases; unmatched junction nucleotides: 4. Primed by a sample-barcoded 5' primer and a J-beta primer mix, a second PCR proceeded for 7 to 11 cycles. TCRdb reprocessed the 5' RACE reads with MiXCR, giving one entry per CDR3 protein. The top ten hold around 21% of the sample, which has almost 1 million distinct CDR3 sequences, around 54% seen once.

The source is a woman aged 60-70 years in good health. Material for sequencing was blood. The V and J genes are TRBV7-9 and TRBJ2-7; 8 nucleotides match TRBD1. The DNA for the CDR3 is TGTGCCAGCAGCTTAGCGCAGGGACAGGTCTACGAGCAGTACTTC. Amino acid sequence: CASSLAQGQVYEQYF.